This record concerns one T cell receptor beta chain sequence. This entry comes from a study of shared clonotypes between healthy human individuals. Study-wide background: There were three CD4 naive, three CD4 memory, two CD8 naive and one CD8 memory plates per donor.

The authors distributed each subset's genomic DNA evenly over several immunoSEQ plates. Only in-frame clones appear in the TCRdb table, and some are missing; sequencing was by immunoSEQ multiplex PCR. Of fewer than 350,000 clones in the sample, about nine tenths are singletons; the top ten hold around 15%. The clonotype comes from a man aged 18 to 35 in good health. Sample: memory CD8+ T cells sorted from blood. As for subset: CD45RO+ cells pooled with CCR7-negative TemRA cells.

The CDR3 sequence: CASSQVHWDSYEQYF. For the CDR3, the DNA is TGTGCCAGCAGCCAAGTCCATTGGGACTCCTACGAGCAGTACTTC. This chain uses TRBV4-2 with TRBJ2-7; D unclear. The germline gives CDR1 LGHNA, CDR2 YNFKEQ. Trimming stripped 1 base from V and 0 bases from J, with 10 bases between. This CDR3 region has 15 residues.